This T cell receptor (beta chain) originates from a study of CXCR3-negative and CXCR3-positive naive CD8 T cells. Germline V gene data show CDR1 as SGHAT and CDR2 as FQNNGV. This CDR3 contains 18 residues. TRB cDNA libraries were made by UMI-labeled 5' RACE. One entry per CDR3 protein, without DNA, is what TCRdb gives after re-calling the 5' RACE reads. Its table records approximately 100,000 distinct CDR3 sequences. The chain carries TRBV11-2 and TRBJ2-1; TCRdb's D call, TRBD1, is unchecked because there is no DNA. Sequenced sample: naive CXCR3- CD8+ T cells from blood. Subset here: CD45RO-CCR7+CD27+CD95- naive CD8+ T cells lacking CXCR3 (TNR3-). This TCR came from a human donor in good health. Some clones in this sample may be carry-over from other donors' samples. The CDR3 sequence is CASSRSHEQGWRVDEQFF. Full variable domain (remainder filled in from reference TRBV11-2 and TRBJ2-1): EAGVAQSPRYKIIEKRQSVAFWCNPISGHATLYWYQQILGQGPKLLIQFQNNGVVDDSQLPKDRFSAERLKGVDSTLKIQPAKLEDSAVYLCASSRSHEQGWRVDEQFFGPGTRLTVL.